This TCR beta chain was captured by sequencing in a study of shared clonotypes between healthy human individuals (TCRdb year 2020). About the full investigation: The cohort comprised a couple of women and a few men aged 18 to 49 years. For each donor, CD4 naive and CD4 memory were each given three plates, CD8 naive was given two plates, and CD8 memory was given one plate. To estimate repertoire size and how much clonotype sharing occurs between individuals, the study deeply sequenced the blood TCR repertoires of five healthy adults. To increase sequencing depth and limit assay-specific biases, different laboratories used diverse techniques to prepare libraries and sequence TCR repertoires. Between about 0.85 and 8.9 billion PBMCs per donor were obtained by leukapheresis. The study at large found these results: The genetic and exposure-history diversity represented was limited by the small number of donors. Naive subsets generally had larger estimated clonotype richness than memory subsets did. Incomplete sequencing was indicated by rarefaction of sorted-subset datasets, despite the large sequencing depth. Pairwise subsampling led to the expectation that sequencing depth would affect the degree of clonotype sharing among donors. Sampling was limited to blood, and TCR repertoires in tissue likely differ from TCR repertoires in blood. Sharing across a few donors was observed for about 4.8% of naive CD4, less than 4% of naive CD8, roughly 2.4% of memory CD4, and 0.4% of memory CD8 clonotypes. Compared with non-shared clonotypes, the clonotypes found in all four sorted-subset donors had higher generation probabilities.

CD8 naive samples consisted of CD45RO-negative cells that were positively selected for CCR7, yielding a CD45RA+CCR7+ population without TemRA cells. The donors were healthy, HIV-negative adults who had no recently reported acute infections or vaccinations. Every donor was a Caucasian adult residing in Nashville, Tennessee, USA. Blood was collected by leukapheresis, and PBMCs were isolated by Ficoll-Histopaque density gradient centrifugation and then cryopreserved in liquid nitrogen vapor phase. Analytical flow cytometry was used to check the purity and quantity of every magnetically sorted T cell population. Each sorted fraction had its genomic DNA isolated and then quantified by UV absorbance on a Nanodrop 2000c. Using the deep immunoSEQ assay, TCR CDR3 regions were amplified from genomic DNA by multiplex PCR. For each cell subset, the extracted genomic DNA was distributed evenly across all wells of several immunoSEQ 96-well plates, and each plate served as one replicate. For sorted subsets, each replicate PCR was loaded with approximately 200 ng genomic DNA, equivalent to 30,000 or so T cell genomes. The purified libraries were quantified using a Qubit 3.0 fluorometer, sized with a Bioanalyzer 2100, and then quantified again using the KAPA Library Quantification kit. Every immunoSEQ 96-well plate was sequenced on a separate single-read 150-cycle Illumina NextSeq 550 flow cell. On the authors' methods: The immunoSEQ output contained only junctional sequences without quality scores, so filtering could not match that applied to full-length reads. Sequences were annotated with PyIR, a Python wrapper for IgBLAST v1.9, and V/J genes and CDR3 were assigned using IMGT germline references. Reads were removed for weak V/J assignments (E-value above 1e-6), missing CDR3, stop codons, out-of-frame junctions, or ambiguous translated residues. A V3J clonotype was defined by an identical inferred V gene, J gene, and CDR3 amino acid sequence. Percentage overlap between repertoires was calculated by dividing the number of shared unique clonotypes by the size of the smaller repertoire. Richness of each repertoire was evaluated using RTK rarefaction, the Chao1 estimator, and Recon v2.1 estimates of unobserved clonotypes. OLGA was used to compute generation probabilities for all TCRbeta clonotypes that the gDNA method yielded from a handful of donors. TCRdb mirrors the immuneACCESS table, restricted to in-frame sequences. Some clones are absent from its copies; in checked studies, under half trace to an unresolved V gene, and the reason for the others is unknown. V, J and clone size are those of that table, while D and trimming were read from the DNA. The sample table records approximately 2,200,000 clones; approximately 94% of these occur just once. The ten largest clones add up to about 1.5% of the sample.

The CDR3 holds 14 amino acids from the cysteine to the phenylalanine. Only the CDR3 portion is preserved as DNA: 42 bases, with reading frame beginning at the first base. Per the germline V gene (reference sequence), LNHDA is the CDR1 and SQIVND is the CDR2. The junction carries 9 bases between V and J, which are trimmed by 2 bases and 2 bases respectively. To note about this clone: Its antigen remains undetermined. The input lacks base qualities; no much larger clone sits a single base away. This same CDR3 is encoded by further DNA sequences in the sample.

Sequenced input: naive CD8+ T cells from PBMCs. Interpreted using the paper, the cell subset or site label stands for: CD45RA+CCR7+. Rearrangement joined TRBV19 to TRBJ2-5; the D segment cannot be called with confidence. The sequence derives from a man aged 18 to 30 in good health. Some clones in this sample may be carry-over from other donors' samples. The base sequence is TGTGCCAGTAGTATACGGGCCGTTCAAGAGACCCAGTACTTC. Translated, this is CASSIRAVQETQYF.